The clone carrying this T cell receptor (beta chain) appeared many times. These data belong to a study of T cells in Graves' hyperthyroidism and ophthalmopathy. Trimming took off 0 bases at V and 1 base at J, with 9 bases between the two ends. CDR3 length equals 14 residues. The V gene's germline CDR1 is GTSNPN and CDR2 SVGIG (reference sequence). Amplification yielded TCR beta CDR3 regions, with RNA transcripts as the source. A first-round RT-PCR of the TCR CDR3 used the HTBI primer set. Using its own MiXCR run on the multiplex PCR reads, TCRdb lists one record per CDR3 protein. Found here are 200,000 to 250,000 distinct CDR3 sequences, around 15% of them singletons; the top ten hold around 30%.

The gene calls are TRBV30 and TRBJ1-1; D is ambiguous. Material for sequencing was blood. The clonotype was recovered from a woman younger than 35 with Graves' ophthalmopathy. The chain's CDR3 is CAWSVARKNTEAFF. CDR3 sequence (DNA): TGTGCCTGGAGTGTAGCGAGGAAGAACACTGAAGCTTTCTTT.